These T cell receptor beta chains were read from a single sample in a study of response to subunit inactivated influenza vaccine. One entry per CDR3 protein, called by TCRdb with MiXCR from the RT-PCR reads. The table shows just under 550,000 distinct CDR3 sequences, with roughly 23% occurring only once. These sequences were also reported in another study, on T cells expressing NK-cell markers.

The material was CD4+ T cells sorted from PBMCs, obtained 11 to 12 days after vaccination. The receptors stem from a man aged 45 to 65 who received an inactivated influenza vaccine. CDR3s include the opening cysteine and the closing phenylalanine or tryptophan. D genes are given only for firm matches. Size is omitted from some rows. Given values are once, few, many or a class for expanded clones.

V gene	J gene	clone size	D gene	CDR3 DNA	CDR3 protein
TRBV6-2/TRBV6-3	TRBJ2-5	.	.	TGTGCCAGCAGTTACCCCGGGTACCAAGAGACCCAGTACTTC	CASSYPGYQETQYF
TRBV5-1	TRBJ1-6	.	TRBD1	TGCGCCAGCAGCTTGGTGACAGGGGTTTCACCCCTCCACTTT	CASSLVTGVSPLHF
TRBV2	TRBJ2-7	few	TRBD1	TGTGCCAGCAGTGGAACAAGCCGGGACAGCGAGCAGTACTTC	CASSGTSRDSEQYF
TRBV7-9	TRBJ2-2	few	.	TGTGCCAGCAGCGTTCTCCCCGAACAGGTGAACACCGGGGAGCTGTTTTTT	CASSVLPEQVNTGELFF
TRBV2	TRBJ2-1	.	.	TGTGCCAGCAGTGAATTGCTGTACAGCTCCTACAATGAGCAGTTCTTC	CASSELLYSSYNEQFF
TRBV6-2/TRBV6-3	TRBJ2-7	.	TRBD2	TGTGCCAGCAGTCTTCCAAGCGGGAGTAAACGGCGGTACTTC	CASSLPSGSKRRYF
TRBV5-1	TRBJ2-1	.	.	TGCGCCAGCAGCTTGCCCTTTGGGGACGATGAGCAGTTCTTC	CASSLPFGDDEQFF
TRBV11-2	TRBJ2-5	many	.	TGTGCCAGCAGTTTTTCAGGTCAAGAGACCCAGTACTTC	CASSFSGQETQYF
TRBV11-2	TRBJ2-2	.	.	TGTGCCAGCAGTCTTAGACCTCCGGGAGTAGGAACCGGGGAGCTGTTTTTT	CASSLRPPGVGTGELFF
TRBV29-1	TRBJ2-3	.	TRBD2	TGCAGCGGGATAGCGGGGGGGTCAGATACGCAGTATTTT	CSGIAGGSDTQYF
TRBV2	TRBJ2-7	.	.	TGTGCCAGCAAAGTTGTCAGCTCCTACGAGCAGTACTTC	CASKVVSSYEQYF
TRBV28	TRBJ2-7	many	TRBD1	TGTGCCAGCAGTTACCACCCAACAGGGGGCAGCTCCTACGAGCAGTACTTC	CASSYHPTGGSSYEQYF
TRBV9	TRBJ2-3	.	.	TGTGCCAGCAGCGTAGGAGGTTCCACTAGCACAGATACGCAGTATTTT	CASSVGGSTSTDTQYF